Below, 9 T cell receptor beta chains from the same sample are listed, as sequenced in a study of T cell repertoires in cytomegalovirus infection. TCRdb re-called the reads with MiXCR, one entry per CDR3 protein. In the table there are about 920,000 distinct CDR3 sequences, roughly 30% of which are singletons. Their specific antigens are unknown. The starting material was cultured CD8+ T cells from PBMCs, obtained from culture after CMV antigen stimulation. These receptors all come from a human donor in good health (CMV status not recorded). Some clones in this sample may be carry-over from other donors' samples.

This chain connects TRBV20-1 to TRBJ2-7; D is undetermined. Trimming removed 3 bases at V and 7 bases at J, with 19 bases between. The CDR3 spans 14 residues. Germline V CDR1 and CDR2: DFQATT, SNEGSKA (reference sequence). CDR3 sequence reads: CSASLGQDLREQYF. The DNA of the CDR3 is TGCAGTGCTAGTCTAGGGCAGGACCTCCGTGAGCAGTACTTC.

The rearrangement joins TRBV29-1 to TRBJ1-2; D unresolved. Deletions cut 7 bases from V and 4 bases from J, with 13 bases between. Looked up from germline, CDR1 is SQVTM and CDR2 is ANQGSEA. The CDR3 extends over 12 amino acids. The CDR3 here is CSGDFVGYGYTF. CDR3 in DNA: TGCAGCGGAGACTTTGTTGGCTATGGCTACACCTTC.

The table lists this clonotype with a few counts. The CDR3 DNA sequence: TGTGCCAGCAGTTCCAAGGGACTAGCGGGGGGGCTTGGAGGGGAGCTGTTTTTT. Its translation is CASSSKGLAGGLGGELFF. V gene TRBV28 combines with J gene TRBJ2-2, with 16 bases lining up with TRBD2. The germline V gene encodes CDR1 MDHEN and CDR2 SYDVKM. The CDR3 loop spans 18 amino acids. The V and J ends lost 4 bases and 8 bases, in that order; junction bases with no gene match: 10.

This rearrangement joins TRBV27 to TRBJ1-3, with a possible D match to TRBD1 (5 bases). CDR1 is MNHEY and CDR2 is SMNVEV in the germline V gene (reference sequence). The germline V and J ends were trimmed by 0 bases and 2 bases, with 8 bases remaining between them. This CDR3 has 15 residues. The CDR3 DNA follows: TGTGCCAGCAGTTTATCGATGGGGGCTGGAAACACCATATATTTT. Translating it yields CASSLSMGAGNTIYF.

The chain couples TRBV7-6 to TRBJ2-7; 7 bases map to TRBD1. The CDR3 loop spans 15 amino acids. Germline V lookup: CDR1 SGHVS, CDR2 FNYEAQ. Trimming took 5 bases from V and 4 from J; bases not matched to a gene: 11. Here the CDR3 DNA reads TGTGCCAGCAGCCCAGAACAGGGGTGGGAATACGAGCAGTACTTC. This sequence encodes CASSPEQGWEYEQYF.

This clonotype was counted at least ten times. The J gene is TRBJ2-1, the V gene TRBV7-8, with a tentative D call TRBD1 (7 bases). The V end lost 2 bases, the J end lost 0 bases, and 26 bases lay between the germline ends. This CDR3 is 21 amino acids long. Germline V lookup: CDR1 SGHVS, CDR2 FQNEAQ. This CDR3 reads CASSLPEDRFAGSSSYNEQFF. As DNA, the CDR3 is TGTGCCAGCAGCTTACCTGAGGACAGGTTCGCGGGAAGTAGCTCCTACAATGAGCAGTTCTTC.

This clonotype has more than one count but fewer than ten. The V and J genes are TRBV2 and TRBJ1-2; D is possibly TRBD1 (6 bases). Trimming took 5 bases from V and 3 from J, leaving 13 bases between them. The CDR3 is 14 residues long. Germline CDR1 SNHLY, CDR2 FYNNEI. CDR3 in amino acids: CASSYGGADYGYTF. The CDR3 DNA is TGTGCCAGCAGTTATGGGGGCGCGGACTATGGCTACACCTTC.

The CDR3 here is CASSYNGVRYIPHGYTF. CDR3 in DNA: TGTGCCAGCAGTTACAACGGGGTCCGGTATATTCCTCATGGCTACACCTTC. This chain joins TRBV6-2 or TRBV6-3 and TRBJ1-2, with D uncertain. V gave up 2 bases and J gave up 6 bases, with 22 bases separating them. Germline V lookup: CDR1 MNHEY, CDR2 SVGEGT. This CDR3 is 17 amino acids long.

This clonotype was counted a few times. This chain connects TRBV4-1 to TRBJ1-1; D not resolved. V lost 5 bases, J lost 2 bases, and 15 bases lay in between. Germline V gene lookup returns CDR1 MGHRA and CDR2 YSYEKL. The CDR3 has 15 amino acids. CDR3 region: CASSDYTTINTEAFF. For the CDR3, the DNA is TGCGCCAGCAGCGACTACACGACGATCAACACTGAAGCTTTCTTT.